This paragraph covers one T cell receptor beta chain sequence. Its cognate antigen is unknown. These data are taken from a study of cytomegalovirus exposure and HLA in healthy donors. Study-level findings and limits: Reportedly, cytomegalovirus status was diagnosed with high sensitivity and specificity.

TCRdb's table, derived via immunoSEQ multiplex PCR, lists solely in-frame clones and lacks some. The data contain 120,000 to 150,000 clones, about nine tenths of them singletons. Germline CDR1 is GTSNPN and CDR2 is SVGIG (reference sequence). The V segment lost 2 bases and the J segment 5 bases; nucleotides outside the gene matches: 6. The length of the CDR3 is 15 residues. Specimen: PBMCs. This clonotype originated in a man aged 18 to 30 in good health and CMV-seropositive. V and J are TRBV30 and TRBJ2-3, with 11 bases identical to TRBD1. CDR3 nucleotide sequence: TGTGCCTGGAGTCGAGGGACAGGGGGTGAAGATACGCAGTATTTT. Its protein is CAWSRGTGGEDTQYF.